The rows below give T cell receptor beta chains drawn from one sample of a study of cytomegalovirus exposure and HLA in healthy donors. Clones were read by immunoSEQ multiplex PCR, and TCRdb kept only the in-frame ones, dropping some. The sample lists 100,000 to 150,000 clones; 83% were seen once. Sequenced sample: PBMCs. The source is a middle-aged woman in good health and CMV-seropositive. CDR3s include the opening cysteine and the closing phenylalanine or tryptophan. Fields, in order: V gene, clone size, CDR3 length, J gene, D gene, CDR3 DNA, CDR3 protein. D genes are given only for firm matches. Expanded clones get a size class; other rows say once, few or many, or leave the size out.

v_gene: TRBV28
abundance: -
len: 13
j_gene: TRBJ2-7
d_gene: TRBD1
CDR3nt: TGTGCCAGCACCCCCGGGACAGCATACGAGCAGTACTTC
CDR3aa: CASTPGTAYEQYF

v_gene: TRBV11-3
abundance: -
len: 13
j_gene: TRBJ2-5
d_gene: -
CDR3nt: TGTGCCAGCAGCCGGACAGCCCAAGAGACCCAGTACTTC
CDR3aa: CASSRTAQETQYF

v_gene: TRBV6-5
abundance: -
len: 13
j_gene: TRBJ2-5
d_gene: TRBD1
CDR3nt: TGTGCCAGCAGTTACAGGGGGCGAGAGACCCAGTACTTC
CDR3aa: CASSYRGRETQYF

v_gene: TRBV9
abundance: -
len: 12
j_gene: TRBJ2-1
d_gene: -
CDR3nt: TGTGCCAGCAGCCTCAACTGGAATGAGCAGTTCTTC
CDR3aa: CASSLNWNEQFF

v_gene: TRBV30
abundance: -
len: 14
j_gene: TRBJ1-3
d_gene: -
CDR3nt: TGTGCCTGGAGTGGGTCGGGGGCTGGAAACACCATATATTTT
CDR3aa: CAWSGSGAGNTIYF

v_gene: TRBV29-1
abundance: -
len: 15
j_gene: TRBJ2-1
d_gene: TRBD1
CDR3nt: TGCAACCCGCACCTCAGGAGGGACAGGTCTCGTGAGCAGTTCTTC
CDR3aa: CNPHLRRDRSREQFF

v_gene: TRBV4-1
abundance: -
len: 15
j_gene: TRBJ2-7
d_gene: -
CDR3nt: TGCGCCAGCAGCCAAACACCGGGACACTTCTACGAGCAGTACTTC
CDR3aa: CASSQTPGHFYEQYF

v_gene: TRBV7-8
abundance: few
len: 15
j_gene: TRBJ2-1
d_gene: -
CDR3nt: TGTGCCAGCAGCTTAAGGGGCCCCCCGTACAATGAGCAGTTCTTC
CDR3aa: CASSLRGPPYNEQFF

v_gene: TRBV5-1
abundance: -
len: 14
j_gene: TRBJ2-7
d_gene: TRBD2
CDR3nt: TGCGCCAGCAGCTCAATGACTAGCGGGCCCGAGCAGTACTTC
CDR3aa: CASSSMTSGPEQYF

v_gene: TRBV10-3
abundance: once
len: 12
j_gene: TRBJ1-1
d_gene: -
CDR3nt: TGTGCCATCTTGAGTGATGCGACTGAAGCTTTCTTT
CDR3aa: CAILSDATEAFF

v_gene: TRBV5-1
abundance: -
len: 15
j_gene: TRBJ1-1
d_gene: TRBD1
CDR3nt: TGCGCCAGCACAAATACACAGGGGTCGGGCACTGAAGCTTTCTTT
CDR3aa: CASTNTQGSGTEAFF

v_gene: TRBV27
abundance: once
len: 16
j_gene: TRBJ2-2
d_gene: TRBD2
CDR3nt: TGTGCCAGCACTACCGCTAGCGGGAGGGCCTCCGGGGAGCTGTTTTTT
CDR3aa: CASTTASGRASGELFF

v_gene: TRBV6-5
abundance: -
len: 14
j_gene: TRBJ2-3
d_gene: -
CDR3nt: TGTGCCAGCGGGTTGGGGGCTGGCACAGATACGCAGTATTTT
CDR3aa: CASGLGAGTDTQYF

v_gene: TRBV4-2
abundance: -
len: 14
j_gene: TRBJ1-1
d_gene: -
CDR3nt: TGTGCCAGCAGCCCAGCCGGGGTGAACACTGAAGCTTTCTTT
CDR3aa: CASSPAGVNTEAFF

v_gene: TRBV2
abundance: -
len: 15
j_gene: TRBJ2-1
d_gene: TRBD2
CDR3nt: TGTGCCAGCAGTGAGAGCGGGAGTATCTACAATGAGCAGTTCTTC
CDR3aa: CASSESGSIYNEQFF

v_gene: TRBV7-2
abundance: -
len: 14
j_gene: TRBJ2-7
d_gene: TRBD2
CDR3nt: TGTGCCAGCAGCTCGACTAGCGGAACCTACGAGCAGTACTTC
CDR3aa: CASSSTSGTYEQYF

v_gene: TRBV5-4
abundance: once
len: 16
j_gene: TRBJ2-2
d_gene: TRBD2
CDR3nt: TGTGCCAGCAGTGGGACTAGCGGGAGCCGTTCCGGGGAGCTGTTTTTT
CDR3aa: CASSGTSGSRSGELFF

v_gene: TRBV9
abundance: -
len: 17
j_gene: TRBJ2-7
d_gene: TRBD1
CDR3nt: TGTGCCAGCAGCCCAACGTCCGGGACAGGGGTCTCCTACGAGCAGTACTTC
CDR3aa: CASSPTSGTGVSYEQYF

v_gene: TRBV6-1
abundance: once
len: 15
j_gene: TRBJ1-5
d_gene: -
CDR3nt: TGTGCCAGCAGTCGAGGGGGTGGTGGCAATCAGCCCCAGCATTTT
CDR3aa: CASSRGGGGNQPQHF

v_gene: TRBV27
abundance: -
len: 15
j_gene: TRBJ2-7
d_gene: TRBD2
CDR3nt: TGTGCCAGCAGCTTATTAGCGGGCAGCTCCTACGAGCAGTACTTC
CDR3aa: CASSLLAGSSYEQYF

v_gene: TRBV29-1
abundance: -
len: 16
j_gene: TRBJ2-2
d_gene: TRBD1
CDR3nt: TGCAGCGTTGAGTATCGGGACAGGGGGCGCACCGGGGAGCTGTTTTTT
CDR3aa: CSVEYRDRGRTGELFF

v_gene: TRBV29-1
abundance: once
len: 13
j_gene: TRBJ1-3
d_gene: -
CDR3nt: TGCAGCGTACTCACAGGAGCTGGAAACACCATATATTTT
CDR3aa: CSVLTGAGNTIYF

v_gene: TRBV28
abundance: -
len: 15
j_gene: TRBJ1-5
d_gene: TRBD1
CDR3nt: TGTGCCAGCAGAGTGGGGCAGGGGGGTTGGCAGCCCCAGCATTTT
CDR3aa: CASRVGQGGWQPQHF

v_gene: TRBV2
abundance: -
len: 16
j_gene: TRBJ1-4
d_gene: TRBD1
CDR3nt: TGTGCCAGCGACCCCGATCAGGACAGGACTAATGAAAAACTGTTTTTT
CDR3aa: CASDPDQDRTNEKLFF

v_gene: TRBV7-9
abundance: -
len: 17
j_gene: TRBJ1-2
d_gene: TRBD1
CDR3nt: TGTGCCAGCAGCTTAGCCGGGACAGCCAAAAGCACCTATGGCTACACCTTC
CDR3aa: CASSLAGTAKSTYGYTF

v_gene: TRBV7-9
abundance: -
len: 13
j_gene: TRBJ2-7
d_gene: -
CDR3nt: TGTGCCGGCAGCTTACCAGGGTCCTACGAGCAGTACTTC
CDR3aa: CAGSLPGSYEQYF

v_gene: TRBV27
abundance: -
len: 14
j_gene: TRBJ1-3
d_gene: -
CDR3nt: TGTGCCAGCAACATCCCGTCAGGAGGAAACACCATATATTTT
CDR3aa: CASNIPSGGNTIYF

v_gene: TRBV5-1
abundance: -
len: 17
j_gene: TRBJ2-7
d_gene: -
CDR3nt: TGCGCCAGCTCCTTGGGCCTTAGGCCATTCCAGGACTACGAGCAGTACTTC
CDR3aa: CASSLGLRPFQDYEQYF

v_gene: TRBV27
abundance: -
len: 14
j_gene: TRBJ1-5
d_gene: -
CDR3nt: TGTGCCAGCGGAAAGGGGGTAGGCAATCAGCCCCAGCATTTT
CDR3aa: CASGKGVGNQPQHF

v_gene: TRBV30
abundance: -
len: 12
j_gene: TRBJ2-1
d_gene: -
CDR3nt: TGTGCCTGGACAGTATCCTACAATGAGCAGTTCTTC
CDR3aa: CAWTVSYNEQFF

v_gene: TRBV6-5
abundance: -
len: 14
j_gene: TRBJ1-1
d_gene: TRBD1
CDR3nt: TGTGCCAGCAGTTACGCGGACAGGGGCACTGAAGCTTTCTTT
CDR3aa: CASSYADRGTEAFF

v_gene: TRBV6-4
abundance: -
len: 15
j_gene: TRBJ2-7
d_gene: -
CDR3nt: TGTGCCAGCAGTCCCGGGACTGGATTACCCTACGAGCAGTACTTC
CDR3aa: CASSPGTGLPYEQYF

v_gene: TRBV9
abundance: -
len: 14
j_gene: TRBJ2-1
d_gene: TRBD2
CDR3nt: TGTGCCAGCAGCCCGCGGGAGGGCCCCAATGAGCAGTTCTTC
CDR3aa: CASSPREGPNEQFF